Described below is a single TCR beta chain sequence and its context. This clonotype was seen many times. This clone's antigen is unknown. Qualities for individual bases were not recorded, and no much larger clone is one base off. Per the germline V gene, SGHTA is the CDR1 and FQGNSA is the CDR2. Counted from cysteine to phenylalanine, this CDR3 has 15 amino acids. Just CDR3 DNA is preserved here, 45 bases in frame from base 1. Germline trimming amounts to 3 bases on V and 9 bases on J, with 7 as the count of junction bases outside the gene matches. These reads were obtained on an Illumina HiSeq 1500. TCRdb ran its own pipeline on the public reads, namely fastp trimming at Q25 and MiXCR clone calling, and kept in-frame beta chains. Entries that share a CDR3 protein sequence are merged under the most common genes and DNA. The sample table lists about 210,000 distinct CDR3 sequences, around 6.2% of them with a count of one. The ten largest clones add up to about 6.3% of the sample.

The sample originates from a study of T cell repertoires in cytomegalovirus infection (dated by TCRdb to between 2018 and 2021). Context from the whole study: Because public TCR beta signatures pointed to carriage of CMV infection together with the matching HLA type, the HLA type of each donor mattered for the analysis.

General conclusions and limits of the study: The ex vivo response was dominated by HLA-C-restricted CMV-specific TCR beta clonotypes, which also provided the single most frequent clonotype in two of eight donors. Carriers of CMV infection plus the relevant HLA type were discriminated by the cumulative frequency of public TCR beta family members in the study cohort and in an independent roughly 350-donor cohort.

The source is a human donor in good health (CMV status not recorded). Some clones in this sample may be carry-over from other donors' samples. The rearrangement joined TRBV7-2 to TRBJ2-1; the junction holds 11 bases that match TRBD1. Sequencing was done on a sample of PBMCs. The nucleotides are TGTGCCAGCAGCTTCCTTGGACAGGGGGCAGGTGAGCAGTTCTTC. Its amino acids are CASSFLGQGAGEQFF.